This TCR beta chain was captured by sequencing in a study of T-cell reconstitution after alpha-beta-depleted transplantation in children. Using unique molecular identifiers, the investigators prepared the TCRbeta library. Via MiXCR, TCRdb re-called the PCR reads, giving one row per CDR3 protein. The sample carries hundreds of thousands of distinct CDR3 sequences, about an eighth recorded once. The CDR3 has 16 residues. Looked up from germline, CDR1 is LGHNA and CDR2 is YSLEER. The V end lost 0 bases, the J end lost 4 bases, and 10 bases lay between the germline ends. The sample holds a few counts of this clonotype.

This TCR derives from a human donor who donated a stem cell graft to a child with Fanconi anemia. The material sequenced was PBMCs, taken from the stem cell graft. The J gene is TRBJ2-6, the V gene TRBV4-3, with D uncertain. The CDR3 DNA sequence: TGCGCCAGCAGCCAAGATCAGGCTCCCGGGGCCAACGTCCTGACTTTC. This sequence encodes CASSQDQAPGANVLTF.